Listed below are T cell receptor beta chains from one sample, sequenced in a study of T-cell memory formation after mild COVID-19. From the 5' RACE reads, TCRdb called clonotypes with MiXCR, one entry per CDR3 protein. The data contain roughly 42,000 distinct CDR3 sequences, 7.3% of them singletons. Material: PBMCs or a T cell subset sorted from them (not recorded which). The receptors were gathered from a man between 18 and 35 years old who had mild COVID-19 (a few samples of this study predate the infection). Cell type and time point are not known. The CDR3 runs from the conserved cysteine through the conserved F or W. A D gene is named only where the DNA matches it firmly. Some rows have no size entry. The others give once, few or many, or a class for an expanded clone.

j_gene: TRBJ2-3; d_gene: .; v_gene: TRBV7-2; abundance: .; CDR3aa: CASRLGALVDTQYF; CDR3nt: TGTGCCAGCAGACTGGGGGCCCTAGTAGATACGCAGTATTTT
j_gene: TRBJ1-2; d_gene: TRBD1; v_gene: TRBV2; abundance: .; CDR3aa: CASSGQGADYGYTF; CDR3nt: TGTGCCAGCAGCGGACAGGGGGCCGACTATGGCTACACCTTC
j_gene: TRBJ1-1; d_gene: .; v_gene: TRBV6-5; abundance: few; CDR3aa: CASSTAHTGTEAFF; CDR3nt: TGTGCCAGCAGCACCGCCCATACGGGGACTGAAGCTTTCTTT
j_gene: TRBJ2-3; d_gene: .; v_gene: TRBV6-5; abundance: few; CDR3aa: CASVGALTDTQYF; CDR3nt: TGTGCCAGTGTGGGGGCCCTCACAGATACGCAGTATTTT
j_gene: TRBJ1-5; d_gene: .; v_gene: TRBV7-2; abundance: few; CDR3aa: CASSPQLARNQPQHF; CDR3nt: TGTGCCAGCAGCCCCCAGCTAGCGCGCAATCAGCCCCAGCATTTT
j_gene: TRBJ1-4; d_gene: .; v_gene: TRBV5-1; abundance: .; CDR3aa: CASSFLSGALSEKLFF; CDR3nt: TGCGCCAGCAGCTTTTTGTCAGGGGCGTTATCTGAAAAACTGTTTTTT
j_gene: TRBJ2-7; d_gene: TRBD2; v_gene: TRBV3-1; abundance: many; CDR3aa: CASSPRLAGAEFYEQYF; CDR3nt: TGTGCCAGCAGCCCTAGACTAGCGGGGGCTGAATTCTACGAGCAGTACTTC
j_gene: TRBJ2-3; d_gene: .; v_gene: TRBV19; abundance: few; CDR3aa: CASSRGSVTDTQYF; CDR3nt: TGTGCCAGTAGCCGGGGGTCGGTCACAGATACGCAGTATTTT
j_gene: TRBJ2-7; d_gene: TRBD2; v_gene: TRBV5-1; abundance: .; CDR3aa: CATRRSSGGTYEQYF; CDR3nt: TGCGCCACCCGGAGGAGCAGCGGGGGGACCTACGAGCAGTACTTC
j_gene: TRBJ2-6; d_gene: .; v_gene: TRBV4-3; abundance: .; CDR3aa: CASSQDWGFSGANVLTF; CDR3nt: TGCGCCAGCAGCCAAGATTGGGGTTTCTCTGGGGCCAACGTCCTGACTTTC
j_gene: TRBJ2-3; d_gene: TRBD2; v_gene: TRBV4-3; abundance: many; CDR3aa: CASSPRRGGGSDTQYF; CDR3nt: TGCGCCAGCAGCCCCCGACGGGGGGGCGGGTCGGATACGCAGTATTTT
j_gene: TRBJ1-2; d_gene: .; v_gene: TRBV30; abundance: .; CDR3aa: CAWSRDGYGYTF; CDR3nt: TGTGCCTGGAGTCGGGACGGCTATGGCTACACCTTC
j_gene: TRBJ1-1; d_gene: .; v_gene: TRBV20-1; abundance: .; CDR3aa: CSARGQRLEAFF; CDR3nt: TGCAGTGCTAGAGGGCAGAGGCTTGAAGCTTTCTTT
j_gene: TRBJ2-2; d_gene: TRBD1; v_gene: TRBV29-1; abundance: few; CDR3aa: CSVADRGRTGELFF; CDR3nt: TGCAGCGTAGCGGACAGGGGGCGCACCGGGGAGCTGTTTTTT
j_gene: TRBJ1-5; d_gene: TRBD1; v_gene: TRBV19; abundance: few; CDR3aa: CASDRGSGRGNQPQHF; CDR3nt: TGTGCCAGTGACAGGGGCTCCGGACGGGGCAATCAGCCCCAGCATTTT
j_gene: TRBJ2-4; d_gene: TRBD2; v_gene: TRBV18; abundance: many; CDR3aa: CASSPTSGVAKNIQYF; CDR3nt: TGTGCCAGCTCACCAACTAGCGGGGTAGCCAAAAACATTCAGTACTTC
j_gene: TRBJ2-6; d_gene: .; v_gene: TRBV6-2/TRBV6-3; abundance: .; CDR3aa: CASLPRVGANVLTF; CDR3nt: TGTGCCAGCCTCCCGAGGGTCGGGGCCAACGTCCTGACTTTC
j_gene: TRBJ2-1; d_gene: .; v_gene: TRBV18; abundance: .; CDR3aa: CASSRARDNYNEQFF; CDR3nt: TGTGCCAGCTCACGAGCCCGGGACAACTACAATGAGCAGTTCTTC
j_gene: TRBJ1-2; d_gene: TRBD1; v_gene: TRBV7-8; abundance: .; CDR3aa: CASSLGFGRQGVNYTF; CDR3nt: TGTGCCAGCAGCTTAGGCTTCGGGAGGCAGGGGGTTAACTACACCTTC
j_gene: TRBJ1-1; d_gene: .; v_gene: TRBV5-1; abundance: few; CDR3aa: CASSLFGGTEAFF; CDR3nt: TGCGCCAGCAGCCTTTTCGGTGGCACTGAAGCTTTCTTT
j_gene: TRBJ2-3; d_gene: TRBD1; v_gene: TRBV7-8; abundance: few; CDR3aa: CASRPSRDRGSHTQYF; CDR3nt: TGTGCCAGCAGACCTAGCCGGGACAGGGGATCCCATACGCAGTATTTT
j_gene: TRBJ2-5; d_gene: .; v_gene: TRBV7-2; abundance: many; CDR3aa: CASRNDRAGKTQYF; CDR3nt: TGTGCCAGCAGGAACGACAGGGCGGGGAAGACCCAGTACTTC
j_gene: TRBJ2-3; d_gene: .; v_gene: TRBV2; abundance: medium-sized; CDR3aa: CASSERGHADTQYF; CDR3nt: TGTGCCAGCAGTGAGAGGGGCCACGCAGATACGCAGTATTTT
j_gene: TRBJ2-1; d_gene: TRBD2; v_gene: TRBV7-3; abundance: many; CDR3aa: CASSSTGGLYNEQFF; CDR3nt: TGTGCCAGCAGCTCAACGGGGGGGCTTTACAATGAGCAGTTCTTC
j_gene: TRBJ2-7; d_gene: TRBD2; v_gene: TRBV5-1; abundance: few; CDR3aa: CASSLSSGGGEQYF; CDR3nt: TGCGCCAGCAGCTTGAGTAGCGGGGGTGGAGAGCAGTACTTC
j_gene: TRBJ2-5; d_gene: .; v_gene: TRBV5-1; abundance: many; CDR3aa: CASSVLETQYF; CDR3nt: TGCGCCAGCAGCGTCTTAGAGACCCAGTACTTC
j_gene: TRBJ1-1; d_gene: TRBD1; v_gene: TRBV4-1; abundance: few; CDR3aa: CASSHPPAGTGAAFF; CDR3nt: TGCGCCAGCAGCCACCCCCCCGCCGGGACAGGGGCAGCTTTCTTT
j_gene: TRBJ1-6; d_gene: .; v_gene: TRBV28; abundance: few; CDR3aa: CASLPGIANSPLHF; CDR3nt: TGTGCCAGCCTTCCCGGTATAGCCAATTCACCCCTCCACTTT